A selection of T cell receptor beta chains follows, all from one sample in a study of cytomegalovirus exposure and HLA in healthy donors. Using immunoSEQ multiplex PCR, the repertoire was profiled, and TCRdb retains in-frame clones only, with some absent. Its table lists 140,000 to 150,000 clones. Source material: PBMCs. The receptors originated from a male donor in good health and CMV-seronegative. Each CDR3 is given with its conserved first and last residue. The D gene is left open where the match is weak.

J gene	D gene	V gene	CDR3 protein	CDR3 DNA
TRBJ1-1	NA	TRBV29-1	CSVSGEGTEAFF	TGCAGCGTCTCGGGTGAGGGCACTGAAGCTTTCTTT
TRBJ1-2	NA	TRBV6-6	CASSYMATRGDGYTF	TGTGCCAGCAGTTACATGGCGACCCGCGGAGATGGCTACACCTTC
TRBJ2-3	NA	TRBV19	CASRQTPLGTDTQYF	TGTGCCAGTAGGCAGACTCCCCTCGGTACAGATACGCAGTATTTT
TRBJ1-4	NA	TRBV19	CATRLEEKLFF	TGTGCCACTCGATTAGAGGAAAAACTGTTTTTT
TRBJ1-2	NA	TRBV27	CASRSLGSGYTF	TGTGCCAGCAGATCCTTGGGCAGCGGCTACACCTTC
TRBJ2-6	TRBD2	TRBV18	CASSPPLGRGGPGANVLTF	TGTGCCAGCTCACCACCGCTGGGGCGGGGGGGCCCTGGGGCCAACGTCCTGACTTTC
TRBJ2-7	TRBD1	TRBV7-2	CASSLAGTADHEQYF	TGTGCCAGCAGCTTAGCCGGGACAGCCGATCACGAGCAGTACTTC
TRBJ1-3	TRBD1	TRBV30	CAWSLQGPGNTIYF	TGTGCCTGGAGTCTACAGGGGCCTGGAAACACCATATATTTT
TRBJ1-2	TRBD1	TRBV19	CASSWTGVGYTF	TGTGCCAGTAGCTGGACAGGGGTTGGCTACACCTTC
TRBJ1-2	NA	TRBV28	CASSLARAPRGYTF	TGTGCCAGCAGTTTAGCCAGGGCCCCACGTGGCTACACCTTC
TRBJ1-1	NA	TRBV7-2	CASTESAGTEAFF	TGTGCCAGCACTGAAAGTGCCGGCACTGAAGCTTTCTTT
TRBJ1-5	TRBD1	TRBV28	CASRSGTGSRIQPQHF	TGTGCCAGCAGGTCCGGGACAGGGAGTAGGATCCAGCCCCAGCATTTT
TRBJ2-2	NA	TRBV7-2	CASSFWGSRATGELFF	TGTGCCAGCAGCTTCTGGGGTAGCAGGGCGACCGGGGAGCTGTTTTTT
TRBJ1-2	NA	TRBV29-1	CSAEQENGYTF	TGCAGCGCCGAACAAGAAAATGGCTACACCTTC
TRBJ1-3	TRBD1	TRBV30	CAWDRDSGNTIYF	TGTGCTTGGGACAGAGACTCTGGAAACACCATATATTTT
TRBJ1-2	TRBD1	TRBV6-1	CASNLFRDRGHGYTF	TGTGCCAGCAACCTATTCCGGGACAGGGGACATGGCTACACCTTC
TRBJ2-5	TRBD2	TRBV6-1	CASSEGGGAETQYF	TGTGCCAGCAGTGAGGGCGGGGGGGCGGAGACCCAGTACTTC
TRBJ2-7	TRBD1	TRBV7-9	CASSPQGDEQYF	TGTGCCAGCAGCCCCCAGGGGGACGAGCAGTACTTC
TRBJ1-1	NA	TRBV5-1	CASGFRTANTEAFF	TGCGCCAGCGGATTTCGAACAGCGAACACTGAAGCTTTCTTT
TRBJ1-1	NA	TRBV30	CAWRGGLGTEAFF	TGTGCCTGGAGGGGGGGTTTGGGCACTGAAGCTTTCTTT
TRBJ2-1	TRBD2	TRBV13	CASSVAGDEQFF	TGTGCCAGCAGCGTAGCGGGAGATGAGCAGTTCTTC
TRBJ2-7	TRBD1	TRBV4-2	CASSQGDRGRLEQYF	TGTGCCAGCAGCCAAGGGGACAGGGGGCGGCTCGAGCAGTACTTC
TRBJ1-3	NA	TRBV14	CASSQDRRNTIYF	TGTGCCAGCAGCCAAGACAGGAGAAACACCATATATTTT